This TCR beta chain was captured by sequencing in a study of blood T cells in healthy people across ages. This clonotype was counted only a few times. Combining a sample-barcoded 5' primer with a J-beta primer mix, a second PCR ran for roughly 7 to 12 cycles. TCRdb reprocessed the 5' RACE reads with MiXCR, giving one entry per CDR3 protein. The table records 1 million or so distinct CDR3 sequences, roughly 45% of them present only once. This CDR3 contains 12 residues. CDR1 SGHDN and CDR2 FVKESK come from the germline V gene. The V gene lost 0 bases and the J gene lost 9 bases, with 6 bases spanning the gap.

The TCR was taken from a woman in her sixties in good health. V is TRBV14 and J is TRBJ2-1, with unresolved D. The sequenced material came from blood. The CDR3 region is CASSQEGLEQFF. DNA of the CDR3: TGTGCCAGCAGCCAAGAAGGGCTTGAGCAGTTCTTC.